This T cell receptor (beta chain) was sequenced in a study of PD-1 blockade in classical Hodgkin lymphoma. Findings and caveats of the study: Individuals initiating nivolumab under 1 year after ASCT were excluded. Lower baseline TCR diversity marked trial partial responders and progressors. By C4D1, diversity of CD4+ TCRs had risen significantly, whereas that of CD8+ TCRs had not.

At least ten counts were recorded for this clone. Antigen specificity is unknown. Data came from immunoSEQ multiplex PCR; TCRdb stores just in-frame clones and leaves some out. This sample yields under 40,000 clones, of which over 60% are seen a single time; around 17% belongs to the top ten. CDR3 length equals 18 residues. The germline V gene has CDR1 SGHDT and CDR2 YYEEEE. Losses at the gene ends were 1 base for V and 7 bases for J; bases not matched to a gene: 14. The patients all showed relapse after autologous stem cell transplantation, while their brentuximab vedotin exposure varied. This specimen consisted of peripheral blood mononuclear cells (PBMCs), obtained before the second cycle of nivolumab. The sequence derives from a human donor with classical Hodgkin lymphoma. The rearrangement links TRBV5-6 to TRBJ1-6, with 7 positions matching TRBD1. CDR3 DNA: TGTGCCAGCAGCTTGTTCAGCCAGGGGGGAGGTTGGAATTCACCCCTCCACTTT. Translating it yields CASSLFSQGGGWNSPLHF.